Sequencing of this T cell receptor beta chain was carried out in a study of CD8 T cells in ankylosing spondylitis. Study-wide findings and caveats: Characteristic of ankylosing spondylitis blood, it appeared, was a TCR beta motif comprising roughly eight highly homologous variants.

MiXCR, applied by TCRdb to the 5' RACE reads, yields one record per CDR3 protein. Found here are some 450,000 distinct CDR3 sequences, 17% of them singletons; the top ten hold 0.95% to 1.1%. A note on this clonotype: Its cognate antigen is unknown.

CDR1 and CDR2 from the germline V gene are MNHEY and SVGAGI. The CDR3 covers 13 residues. V lost 4 bases, J lost 6 bases, and 9 bases lay in between. The TCR was taken from a male donor with ankylosing spondylitis. The J gene is TRBJ2-2, the V gene TRBV6-5, with D uncertain. The material sequenced was blood, either unsorted or a sorted T cell fraction (not recorded which). The DNA of the CDR3 is TGTGCCAGCAGTTCGGATGGGGCCGGGGAGCTGTTTTTT. This sequence encodes CASSSDGAGELFF.